This T cell receptor (beta chain) is from a study of cytomegalovirus exposure and HLA in healthy donors. Regarding this clone: The antigen remains undetermined.

Germline values: CDR1 SGHDN, CDR2 FVKESK. The CDR3 has 15 amino acids. The V segment lost 0 bases and the J segment 3 bases; nucleotides outside the gene matches: 5. This PCR relied on a set of 60 Vbeta primers and 13 Jbeta primers. Method: immunoSEQ multiplex PCR; TCRdb's copy keeps in-frame clones and lacks some. This sample has about 130,000 clones, with around 86% found just once. General study results and limits: A later analysis appeared to link common viral pathogens to several of the most significant clusters.

The V and J genes are TRBV14 and TRBJ2-7, with 7 bases aligning to TRBD1. The sample was PBMCs. This TCR was recovered from a young man in good health and CMV-seronegative. The CDR3 nucleotides are TGTGCCAGCAGCCAAGAAGGGACAGCCTACTACGAGCAGTACTTC. Translating gives CASSQEGTAYYEQYF.